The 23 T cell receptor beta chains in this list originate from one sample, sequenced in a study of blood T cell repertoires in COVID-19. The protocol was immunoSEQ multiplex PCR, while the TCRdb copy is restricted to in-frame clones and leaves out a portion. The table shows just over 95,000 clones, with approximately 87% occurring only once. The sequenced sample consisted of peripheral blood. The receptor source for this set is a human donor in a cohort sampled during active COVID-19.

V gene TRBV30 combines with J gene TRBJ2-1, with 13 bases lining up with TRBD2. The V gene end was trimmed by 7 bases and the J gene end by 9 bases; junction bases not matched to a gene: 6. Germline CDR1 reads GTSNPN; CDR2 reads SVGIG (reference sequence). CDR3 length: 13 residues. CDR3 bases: TGTGCCTATCGACTAGCGGGGGGCGGTGAGCAGTTCTTC. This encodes CAYRLAGGGEQFF.

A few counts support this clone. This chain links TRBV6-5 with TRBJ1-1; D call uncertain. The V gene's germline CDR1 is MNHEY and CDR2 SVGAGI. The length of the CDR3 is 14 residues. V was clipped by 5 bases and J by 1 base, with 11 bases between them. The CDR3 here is CASSPADTNTEAFF. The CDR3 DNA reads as TGTGCCAGCAGTCCCGCCGACACGAACACTGAAGCTTTCTTT.

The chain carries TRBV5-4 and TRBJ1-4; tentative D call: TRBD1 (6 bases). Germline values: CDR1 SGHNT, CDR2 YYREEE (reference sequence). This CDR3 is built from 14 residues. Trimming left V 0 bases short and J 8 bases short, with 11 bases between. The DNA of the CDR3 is TGTGCCAGCAGCTTGGCGGGGGGCGGCGAAAAACTGTTTTTT. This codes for CASSLAGGGEKLFF. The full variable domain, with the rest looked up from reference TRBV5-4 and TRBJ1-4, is ETGVTQSPTHLIKTRGQQVTLRCSSQSGHNTVSWYQQALGQGPQFIFQYYREEENGRGNFPPRFSGLQFPNYSSELNVNALELDDSALYLCASSLAGGGEKLFFGSGTQLSVL.

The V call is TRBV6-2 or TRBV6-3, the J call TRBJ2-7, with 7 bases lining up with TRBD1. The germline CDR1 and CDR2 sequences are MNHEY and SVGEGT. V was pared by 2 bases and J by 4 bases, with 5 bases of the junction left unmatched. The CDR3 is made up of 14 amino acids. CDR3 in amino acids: CASSYIDREYEQYF. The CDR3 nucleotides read TGTGCCAGCAGTTACATCGACAGGGAGTACGAGCAGTACTTC.

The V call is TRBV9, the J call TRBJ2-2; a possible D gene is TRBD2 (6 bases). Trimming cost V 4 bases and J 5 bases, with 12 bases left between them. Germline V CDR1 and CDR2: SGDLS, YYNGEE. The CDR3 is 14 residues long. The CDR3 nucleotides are TGTGCCAGCAGCAAAAGAGGAGGGACCGGGGAGCTGTTTTTT. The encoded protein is CASSKRGGTGELFF.

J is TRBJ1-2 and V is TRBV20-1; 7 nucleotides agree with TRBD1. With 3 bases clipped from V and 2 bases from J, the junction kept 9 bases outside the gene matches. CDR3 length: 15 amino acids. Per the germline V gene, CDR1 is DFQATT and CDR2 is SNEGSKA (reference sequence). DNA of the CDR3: TGCAGTGCTAGTCCCCACTCGACAGGGAACTATGGCTACACCTTC. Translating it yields CSASPHSTGNYGYTF.

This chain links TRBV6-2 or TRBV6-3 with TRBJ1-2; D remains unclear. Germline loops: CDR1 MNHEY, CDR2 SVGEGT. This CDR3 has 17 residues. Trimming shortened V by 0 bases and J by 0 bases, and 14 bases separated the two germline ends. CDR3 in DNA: TGTGCCAGCAGTTACTCGGCGGTCTCGGGGTCTAACTATGGCTACACCTTC. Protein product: CASSYSAVSGSNYGYTF.

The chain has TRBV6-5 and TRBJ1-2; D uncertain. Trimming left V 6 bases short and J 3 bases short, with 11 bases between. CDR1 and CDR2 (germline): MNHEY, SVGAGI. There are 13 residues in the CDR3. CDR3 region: CASSAAGDYGYTF. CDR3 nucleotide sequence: TGTGCCAGCAGCGCAGCCGGGGACTATGGCTACACCTTC.

In nucleotides, the CDR3 is TGTGCCAGCAGCTTAATTAGCAACCAAGAGACCCAGTACTTC. Translated, it gives CASSLISNQETQYF. V is TRBV7-8 and J is TRBJ2-5, with D unresolved. Trimming stripped 2 bases from V and 0 bases from J, with 7 bases between. CDR3 length: 14 residues. Per the germline V gene, CDR1 is SGHVS and CDR2 is FQNEAQ.

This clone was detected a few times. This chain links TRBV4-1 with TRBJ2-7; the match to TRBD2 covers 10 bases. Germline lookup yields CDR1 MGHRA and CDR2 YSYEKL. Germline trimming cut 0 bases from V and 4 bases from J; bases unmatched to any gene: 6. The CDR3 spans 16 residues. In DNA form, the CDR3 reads TGCGCCAGCAGCCAAGAGGCGCCTAGCGGGAGTTACGAGCAGTACTTC. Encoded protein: CASSQEAPSGSYEQYF.

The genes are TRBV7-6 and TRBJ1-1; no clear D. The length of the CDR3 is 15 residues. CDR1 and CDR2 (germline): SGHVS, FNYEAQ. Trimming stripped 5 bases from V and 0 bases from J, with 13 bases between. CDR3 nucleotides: TGTGCCAGCAGCCCAGCGGATGAGATGAACACTGAAGCTTTCTTT. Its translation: CASSPADEMNTEAFF.

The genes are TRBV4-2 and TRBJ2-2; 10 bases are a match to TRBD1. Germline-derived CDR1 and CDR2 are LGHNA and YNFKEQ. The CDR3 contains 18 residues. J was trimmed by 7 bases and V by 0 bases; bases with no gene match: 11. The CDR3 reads CASSQDTGQGDFGGELFF. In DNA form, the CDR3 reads TGTGCCAGCAGCCAAGATACAGGACAGGGGGATTTTGGCGGGGAGCTGTTTTTT.

CDR3 DNA sequence: TGTGCCAGCAGCCCCTCCGCGGGGGGGAATGGCTACACCTTC. Its translation: CASSPSAGGNGYTF. This chain links TRBV7-2 with TRBJ1-2, with a possible D match to TRBD1 (5 bases). CDR1 is SGHTA, CDR2 FQGNSA, per germline. CDR3 length: 14 amino acids. V was trimmed by 5 bases and J by 6 bases, leaving 16 bases between them.

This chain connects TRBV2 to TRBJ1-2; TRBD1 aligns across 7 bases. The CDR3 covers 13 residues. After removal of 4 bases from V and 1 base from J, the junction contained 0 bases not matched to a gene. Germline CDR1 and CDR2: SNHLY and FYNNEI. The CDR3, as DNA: TGTGCCAGCAGTGGGGACAGTAACTATGGCTACACCTTC. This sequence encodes CASSGDSNYGYTF.

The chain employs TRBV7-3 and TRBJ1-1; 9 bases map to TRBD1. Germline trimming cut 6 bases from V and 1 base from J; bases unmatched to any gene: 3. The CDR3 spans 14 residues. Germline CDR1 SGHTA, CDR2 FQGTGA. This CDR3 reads CASRLDRGNTEAFF. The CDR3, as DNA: TGTGCCAGCAGGTTGGACAGGGGGAACACTGAAGCTTTCTTT.

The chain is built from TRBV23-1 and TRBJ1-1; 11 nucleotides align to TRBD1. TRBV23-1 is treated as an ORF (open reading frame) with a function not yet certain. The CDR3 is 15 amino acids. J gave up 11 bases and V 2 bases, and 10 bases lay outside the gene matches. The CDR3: CASSQSFRTGGFAFF. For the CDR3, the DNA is TGCGCCAGCAGTCAAAGCTTCAGGACAGGGGGCTTCGCTTTCTTT.

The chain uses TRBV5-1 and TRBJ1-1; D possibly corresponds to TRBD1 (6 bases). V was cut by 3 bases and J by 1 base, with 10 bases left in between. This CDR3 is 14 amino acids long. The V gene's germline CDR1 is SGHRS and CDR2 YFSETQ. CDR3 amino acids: CASSSRTANTEAFF. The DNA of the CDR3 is TGCGCCAGCAGCTCACGGACAGCGAACACTGAAGCTTTCTTT.

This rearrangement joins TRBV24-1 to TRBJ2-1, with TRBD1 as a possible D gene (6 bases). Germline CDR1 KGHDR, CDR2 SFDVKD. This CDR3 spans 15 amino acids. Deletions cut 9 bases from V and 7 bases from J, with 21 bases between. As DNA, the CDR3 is TGTGCCACCGCTCTGGGGCGATTAGGGGGAAATGAGCAGTTCTTC. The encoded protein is CATALGRLGGNEQFF.

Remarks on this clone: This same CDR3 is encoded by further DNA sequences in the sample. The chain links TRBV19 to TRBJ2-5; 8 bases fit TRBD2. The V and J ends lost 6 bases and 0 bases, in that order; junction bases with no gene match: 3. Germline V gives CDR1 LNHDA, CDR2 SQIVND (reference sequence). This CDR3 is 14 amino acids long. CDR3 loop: CASSRGGYQETQYF. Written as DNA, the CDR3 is TGTGCCAGTAGCCGGGGGGGGTACCAAGAGACCCAGTACTTC.

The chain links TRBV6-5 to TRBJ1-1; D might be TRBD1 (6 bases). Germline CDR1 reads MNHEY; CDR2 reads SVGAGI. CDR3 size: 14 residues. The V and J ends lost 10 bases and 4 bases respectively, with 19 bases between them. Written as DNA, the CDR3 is TGTGCCACAGGGGTTAGGAATTTAGGCACTGAAGCTTTCTTT. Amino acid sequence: CATGVRNLGTEAFF.

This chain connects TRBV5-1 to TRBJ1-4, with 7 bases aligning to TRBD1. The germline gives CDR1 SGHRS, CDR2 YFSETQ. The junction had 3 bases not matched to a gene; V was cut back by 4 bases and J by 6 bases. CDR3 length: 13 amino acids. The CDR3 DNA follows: TGCGCCAGCAGCCGGGGGACAGATGAAAAACTGTTTTTT. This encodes CASSRGTDEKLFF.

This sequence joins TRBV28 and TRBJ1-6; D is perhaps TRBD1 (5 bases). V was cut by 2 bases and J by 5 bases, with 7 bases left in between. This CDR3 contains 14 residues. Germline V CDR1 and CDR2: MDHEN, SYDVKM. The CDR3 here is CASSLLTDNSPLHF. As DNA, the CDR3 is TGTGCCAGCAGTTTACTGACAGATAATTCACCCCTCCACTTT. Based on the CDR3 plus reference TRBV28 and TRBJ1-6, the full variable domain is DVKVTQSSRYLVKRTGEKVFLECVQDMDHENMFWYRQDPGLGLRLIYFSYDVKMKEKGDIPEGYSVSREKKERFSLILESASTNQTSMYLCASSLLTDNSPLHFGNGTRLTVT.

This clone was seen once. The CDR3 region has the DNA TGTGCCAGCAGCAACTTACAGGGGAGGAACACCGGGGAGCTGTTTTTT. Its translation: CASSNLQGRNTGELFF. The chain recombines TRBV5-4 with TRBJ2-2; the match to TRBD1 covers 7 bases. Germline V gene lookup returns CDR1 SGHNT and CDR2 YYREEE (reference sequence). The CDR3 is 16 amino acids. V was pared by 4 bases and J by 1 base, with 7 bases of the junction left unmatched.